This TCR beta chain was profiled in a study of blood T cell repertoires in COVID-19. Study-level information: T cells, B-cell-depleted T cells, or PBMCs provided the cDNA or gDNA that served as material.

Deletions cut 3 bases from V and 3 bases from J, with 7 bases between. CDR1 and CDR2 (germline): SGDLS, YYNGEE. The CDR3 runs to 12 residues. This clone was seen once. Authors' methods: By means of reference gene primer amplification, nucleated cell counts were estimated. Assay used: immunoSEQ multiplex PCR; TCRdb lists only in-frame clones, some missing. V and J calls and clone size come straight from that table; D and trimming were deduced from the DNA. Among about 38,000 clones listed, around 90% were seen once. This chain links TRBV9 with TRBJ2-7, with TRBD1 as a possible D gene (5 bases). The receptor was derived from a human donor in a cohort sampled during active COVID-19. Sequenced material: peripheral blood. The CDR3 loop is CASSADSYEQYF. CDR3 bases: TGTGCCAGCAGCGCAGACAGCTACGAGCAGTACTTC.